This T cell receptor beta chain was captured in a study of cytomegalovirus exposure and HLA in healthy donors. A remark on this clone: Its antigen is as yet unknown.

Notes on the study in general: Later on, an analysis showed TCR association rates differing by HLA locus, with DRB1 the most and HLA-C the fewest.

V shed 6 bases, J shed 0 bases, and the junction held 8 bases outside the gene matches. CDR1 and CDR2 (germline): LNHDA, SQIVND (reference sequence). The CDR3 has 17 amino acids. PCR amplification relied on 60 Vbeta primers (plus 13 Jbeta primers). Clones were read by immunoSEQ multiplex PCR, and TCRdb kept only the in-frame ones, dropping some. This table has more than 90,000 clones, over 60% appearing once. The source of this sequence is a man younger than 45 in good health and CMV-seropositive. The chain couples TRBV19 to TRBJ1-6, with 7 bases lining up with TRBD1. The source material was PBMCs. The CDR3 region has the DNA TGTGCCAGTAGCCTGCGATCAGGGGGCTCCTATAATTCACCCCTCCACTTT. This encodes CASSLRSGGSYNSPLHF.